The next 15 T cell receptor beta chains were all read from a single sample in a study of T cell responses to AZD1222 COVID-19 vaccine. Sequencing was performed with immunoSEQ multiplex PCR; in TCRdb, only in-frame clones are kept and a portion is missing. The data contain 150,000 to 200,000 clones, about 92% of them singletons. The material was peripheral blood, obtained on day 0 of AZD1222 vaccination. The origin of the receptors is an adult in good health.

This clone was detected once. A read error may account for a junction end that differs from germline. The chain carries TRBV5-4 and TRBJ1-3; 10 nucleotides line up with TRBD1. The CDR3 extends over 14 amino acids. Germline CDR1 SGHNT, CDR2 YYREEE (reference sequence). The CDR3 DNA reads TGTGCCAGCAGCTCATCCGGGACAGGGGCCTTAGCGAATTTT. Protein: CASSSSGTGALANF.

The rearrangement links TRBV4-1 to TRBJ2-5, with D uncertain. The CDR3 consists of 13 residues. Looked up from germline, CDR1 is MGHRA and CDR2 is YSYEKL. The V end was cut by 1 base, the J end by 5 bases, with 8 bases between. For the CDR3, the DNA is TGCGCCAGCAGCCAAGGTGTGCTGGAGACCCAGTACTTC. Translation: CASSQGVLETQYF.

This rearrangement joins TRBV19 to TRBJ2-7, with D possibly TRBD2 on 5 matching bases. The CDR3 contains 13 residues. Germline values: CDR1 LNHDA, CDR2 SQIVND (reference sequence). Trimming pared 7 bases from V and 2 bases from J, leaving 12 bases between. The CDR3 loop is CASKNGETYEQYF. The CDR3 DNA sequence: TGTGCCAGTAAGAACGGGGAAACCTACGAGCAGTACTTC.

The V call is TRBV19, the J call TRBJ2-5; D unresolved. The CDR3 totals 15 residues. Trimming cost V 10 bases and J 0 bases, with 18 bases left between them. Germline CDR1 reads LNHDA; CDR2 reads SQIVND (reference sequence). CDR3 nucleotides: TGTGCCACCAGATCACATCTAAAGCACCAAGAGACCCAGTACTTC. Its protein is CATRSHLKHQETQYF.

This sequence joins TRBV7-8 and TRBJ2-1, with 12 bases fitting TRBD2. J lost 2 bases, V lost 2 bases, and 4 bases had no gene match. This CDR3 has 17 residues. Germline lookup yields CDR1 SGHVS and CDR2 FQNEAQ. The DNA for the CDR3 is TGTGCCAGCAGCTTAAGACTAGCGGGGGATCCCTACAATGAGCAGTTCTTC. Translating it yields CASSLRLAGDPYNEQFF. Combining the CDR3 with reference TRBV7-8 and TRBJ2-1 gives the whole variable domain GAGVSQSPRYKVAKRGQDVALRCDPISGHVSLFWYQQALGQGPEFLTYFQNEAQLDKSGLPSDRFFAERPEGSVSTLKIQRTQQEDSAVYLCASSLRLAGDPYNEQFFGPGTRLTVL.

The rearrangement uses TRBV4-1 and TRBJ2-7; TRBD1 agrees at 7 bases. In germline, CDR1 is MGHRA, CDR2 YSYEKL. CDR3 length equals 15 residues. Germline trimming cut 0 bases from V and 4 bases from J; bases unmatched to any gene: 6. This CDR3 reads CASSQEHRGTYEQYF. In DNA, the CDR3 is TGCGCCAGCAGCCAAGAACACAGGGGAACGTACGAGCAGTACTTC.

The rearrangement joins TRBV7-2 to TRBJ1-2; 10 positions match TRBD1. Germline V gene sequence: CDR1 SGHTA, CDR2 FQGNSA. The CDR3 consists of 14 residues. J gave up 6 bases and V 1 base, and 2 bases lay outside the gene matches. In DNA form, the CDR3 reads TGTGCCAGCAGCTTAGGACAGGGGGCGAATGGCTACACCTTC. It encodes CASSLGQGANGYTF.

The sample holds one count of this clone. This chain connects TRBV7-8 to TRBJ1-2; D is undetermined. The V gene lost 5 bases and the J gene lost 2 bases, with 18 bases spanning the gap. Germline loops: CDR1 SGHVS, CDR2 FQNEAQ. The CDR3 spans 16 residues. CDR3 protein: CASSPQRQVFNYGYTF. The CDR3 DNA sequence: TGTGCCAGCAGCCCCCAGAGGCAGGTCTTCAACTATGGCTACACCTTC.

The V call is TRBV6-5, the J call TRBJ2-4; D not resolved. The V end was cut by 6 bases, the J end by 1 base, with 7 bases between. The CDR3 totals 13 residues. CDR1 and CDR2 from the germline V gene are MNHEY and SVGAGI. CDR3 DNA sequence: TGTGCCAGCAGGGATTCGGCCAAAAACATTCAGTACTTC. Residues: CASRDSAKNIQYF.

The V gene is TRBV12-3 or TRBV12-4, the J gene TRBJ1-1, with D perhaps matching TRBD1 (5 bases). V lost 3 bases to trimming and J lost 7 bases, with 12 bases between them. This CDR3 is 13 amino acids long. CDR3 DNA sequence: TGTGCCAGCAGTTTTGAGGGGAGAGGTGAAGCTTTCTTT. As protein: CASSFEGRGEAFF.

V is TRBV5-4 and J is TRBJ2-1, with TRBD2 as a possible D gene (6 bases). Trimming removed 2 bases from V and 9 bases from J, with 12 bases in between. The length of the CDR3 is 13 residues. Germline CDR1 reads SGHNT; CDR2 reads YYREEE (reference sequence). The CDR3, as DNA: TGTGCCAGCAGCTTCGGAGGGCGGCGTGAGCAGTTCTTC. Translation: CASSFGGRREQFF.

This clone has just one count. The CDR3 protein is CASSPPIPGASETQYF. Written as DNA, the CDR3 is TGTGCCAGCAGTCCACCCATCCCGGGGGCCAGCGAGACCCAGTACTTC. This rearrangement joins TRBV6-7 to TRBJ2-5; D is perhaps TRBD1 or TRBD2 (6 bases each). TRBV6-7 is placed among ORFs of uncertain function. The germline V and J ends were trimmed by 5 bases and 5 bases, with 21 bases remaining between them. CDR3 size: 16 residues.

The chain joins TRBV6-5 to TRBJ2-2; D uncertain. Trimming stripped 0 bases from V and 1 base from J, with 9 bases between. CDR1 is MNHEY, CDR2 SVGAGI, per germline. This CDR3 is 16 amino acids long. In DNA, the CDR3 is TGTGCCAGCAGTTACTCGGCAGCCATGAACACCGGGGAGCTGTTTTTT. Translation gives CASSYSAAMNTGELFF.

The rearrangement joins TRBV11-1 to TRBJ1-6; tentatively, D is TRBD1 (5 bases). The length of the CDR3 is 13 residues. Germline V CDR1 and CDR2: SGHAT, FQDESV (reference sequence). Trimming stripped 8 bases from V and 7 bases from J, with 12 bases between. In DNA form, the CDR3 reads TGTGCCAGCTCCGACAGACCGAATTCACCCCTCCACTTT. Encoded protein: CASSDRPNSPLHF.

The chain's CDR3 is CASSSGSVGTTDTQYF. The CDR3 DNA follows: TGCGCCAGCAGCTCCGGGAGTGTTGGGACCACAGATACGCAGTATTTT. The rearrangement joins TRBV5-1 to TRBJ2-3, with D perhaps TRBD2 (6 bases). CDR1 and CDR2 (germline): SGHRS, YFSETQ. The CDR3 extends over 16 amino acids. The germline V and J ends were trimmed by 3 bases and 2 bases, with 16 bases remaining between them.